A selection of T cell receptor beta chains follows, all from one sample in a study of blood T cells in healthy people across ages. TCRdb itself ran the 5' RACE reads through MiXCR, one entry per CDR3 protein. The data show 1 million or so distinct CDR3 sequences, 40% to 55% seen once. Sample: blood. Every receptor here comes from a woman aged 55 to 70 in good health. The CDR3 runs from the conserved cysteine through the conserved F or W. The order of the fields is D gene, J gene, V gene, clone size, CDR3 protein, CDR3 DNA. The D gene is left open where the match is weak. Size is omitted from some rows. Given values are once, few, many or a class for expanded clones.

d_call: TRBD2; j_call: TRBJ2-7; v_call: TRBV6-2/TRBV6-3; clone_size: few; cdr3_aa: CASTLGRGLAGGRLEQYF; cdr3_nt: TGTGCCAGCACCTTGGGCCGGGGACTAGCGGGAGGGCGACTCGAGCAGTACTTC
d_call: TRBD2; j_call: TRBJ2-3; v_call: TRBV12-3/TRBV12-4; clone_size: few; cdr3_aa: CASSLALVGAGGRGDTQYF; cdr3_nt: TGTGCCAGCAGTTTAGCGCTGGTTGGAGCGGGAGGCCGCGGGGATACGCAGTATTTT
d_call: -; j_call: TRBJ1-6; v_call: TRBV7-9; clone_size: -; cdr3_aa: CASSPQGGIGSPLHF; cdr3_nt: TGTGCCAGCAGCCCTCAAGGGGGGATTGGTTCACCCCTCCACTTT
d_call: TRBD1; j_call: TRBJ1-5; v_call: TRBV20-1; clone_size: -; cdr3_aa: CSAPRPGQGNQPQHF; cdr3_nt: TGCAGTGCACCGAGACCGGGACAGGGGAATCAGCCCCAGCATTTT
d_call: -; j_call: TRBJ2-5; v_call: TRBV2; clone_size: once; cdr3_aa: CASNSAQETQYF; cdr3_nt: TGTGCCAGCAATAGTGCCCAAGAGACCCAGTACTTC
d_call: TRBD1; j_call: TRBJ1-1; v_call: TRBV25-1; clone_size: -; cdr3_aa: CASSHGTGVTEAFF; cdr3_nt: TGTGCCAGCAGCCACGGGACAGGGGTCACTGAAGCTTTCTTT
d_call: -; j_call: TRBJ2-2; v_call: TRBV6-5; clone_size: -; cdr3_aa: CASSYSKTGELFF; cdr3_nt: TGTGCCAGCAGTTACTCGAAGACCGGGGAGCTGTTTTTT
d_call: TRBD1; j_call: TRBJ2-5; v_call: TRBV7-9; clone_size: -; cdr3_aa: CASSLDFGTGEGETQYF; cdr3_nt: TGTGCCAGCAGCTTAGACTTTGGGACAGGGGAAGGAGAGACCCAGTACTTC
d_call: TRBD1; j_call: TRBJ1-4; v_call: TRBV5-1; clone_size: -; cdr3_aa: CASSLGPGTGDRPGWEKLFF; cdr3_nt: TGCGCCAGCAGCTTAGGACCCGGGACAGGGGATCGGCCGGGTTGGGAAAAACTGTTTTTT
d_call: -; j_call: TRBJ1-5; v_call: TRBV27; clone_size: -; cdr3_aa: CASSLSPWNSNQPQHF; cdr3_nt: TGTGCCAGCAGTTTATCCCCGTGGAATAGCAATCAGCCCCAGCATTTT
d_call: -; j_call: TRBJ1-2; v_call: TRBV12-3/TRBV12-4; clone_size: -; cdr3_aa: CASSLAAGELYGYTF; cdr3_nt: TGTGCCAGCAGTTTAGCAGCGGGGGAGCTCTATGGCTACACCTTC
d_call: TRBD2; j_call: TRBJ2-1; v_call: TRBV6-5; clone_size: -; cdr3_aa: CASSQREGPYNEQFF; cdr3_nt: TGTGCCAGCAGTCAGCGGGAGGGCCCTTACAATGAGCAGTTCTTC
d_call: -; j_call: TRBJ2-1; v_call: TRBV2; clone_size: few; cdr3_aa: CASRARQSSYNEQFF; cdr3_nt: TGTGCCAGCAGAGCCAGACAGAGCTCCTACAATGAGCAGTTCTTC
d_call: -; j_call: TRBJ1-6; v_call: TRBV10-3; clone_size: -; cdr3_aa: CAISDRGVSGTNNSPLHF; cdr3_nt: TGTGCCATCAGTGACAGAGGGGTATCCGGGACGAATAATTCACCCCTCCACTTT
d_call: -; j_call: TRBJ2-7; v_call: TRBV6-5; clone_size: few; cdr3_aa: CATKGLPSYEQYF; cdr3_nt: TGTGCCACCAAAGGGTTACCCAGCTACGAGCAGTACTTC
d_call: -; j_call: TRBJ1-4; v_call: TRBV7-8; clone_size: -; cdr3_aa: CASSPRANEKLFF; cdr3_nt: TGTGCCAGCAGCCCCCGGGCCAATGAAAAACTGTTTTTT
d_call: -; j_call: TRBJ2-7; v_call: TRBV6-2/TRBV6-3; clone_size: -; cdr3_aa: CASSYGAHKTYEQYF; cdr3_nt: TGTGCCAGCAGTTACGGAGCGCATAAAACCTACGAGCAGTACTTC
d_call: -; j_call: TRBJ2-4; v_call: TRBV27; clone_size: -; cdr3_aa: CASSTPSGVGYNEQYF; cdr3_nt: TGTGCCAGCAGTACCCCGTCGGGGGTGGGGTACAATGAGCAGTACTTC
d_call: -; j_call: TRBJ2-7; v_call: TRBV6-4; clone_size: -; cdr3_aa: CASREEAGTYEQYF; cdr3_nt: TGTGCCAGCAGAGAAGAAGCGGGCACCTACGAGCAGTACTTC
d_call: -; j_call: TRBJ2-1; v_call: TRBV24-1; clone_size: -; cdr3_aa: CATSDGEEQFF; cdr3_nt: TGTGCCACCAGTGATGGCGAAGAGCAGTTCTTC
d_call: -; j_call: TRBJ1-2; v_call: TRBV20-1; clone_size: few; cdr3_aa: CSARDIGYGYTF; cdr3_nt: TGCAGTGCTAGAGATATAGGGTATGGCTACACCTTC
d_call: -; j_call: TRBJ2-2; v_call: TRBV29-1; clone_size: -; cdr3_aa: CSVANTGELFF; cdr3_nt: TGCAGCGTTGCCAACACCGGGGAGCTGTTTTTT
d_call: -; j_call: TRBJ2-3; v_call: TRBV20-1; clone_size: few; cdr3_aa: CSARRADTQYF; cdr3_nt: TGCAGTGCTAGACGGGCAGATACGCAGTATTTT
d_call: TRBD2; j_call: TRBJ2-7; v_call: TRBV6-1; clone_size: -; cdr3_aa: CASSPGASGSYEQYF; cdr3_nt: TGTGCCAGCAGCCCCGGGGCTAGCGGGAGTTACGAGCAGTACTTC
d_call: TRBD2; j_call: TRBJ2-1; v_call: TRBV5-1; clone_size: -; cdr3_aa: CASSWTSGRGIDEQFF; cdr3_nt: TGCGCCAGCAGCTGGACTAGCGGGAGGGGGATCGATGAGCAGTTCTTC
d_call: -; j_call: TRBJ1-4; v_call: TRBV29-1; clone_size: few; cdr3_aa: CSVSLSNEKLFF; cdr3_nt: TGCAGCGTTTCACTGAGTAATGAAAAACTGTTTTTT
d_call: -; j_call: TRBJ2-7; v_call: TRBV6-5; clone_size: -; cdr3_aa: CASSAQWRDAYEQYF; cdr3_nt: TGTGCCAGCAGTGCCCAATGGCGAGACGCCTACGAGCAGTACTTC
d_call: -; j_call: TRBJ1-5; v_call: TRBV9; clone_size: few; cdr3_aa: CASSRSPGGNQPQHF; cdr3_nt: TGTGCCAGCAGCCGTAGTCCGGGGGGGAATCAGCCCCAGCATTTT
d_call: -; j_call: TRBJ2-4; v_call: TRBV9; clone_size: few; cdr3_aa: CASSAQGFRTNIQYF; cdr3_nt: TGTGCCAGCAGCGCTCAGGGGTTTCGGACAAACATTCAGTACTTC
d_call: -; j_call: TRBJ2-5; v_call: TRBV20-1; clone_size: few; cdr3_aa: CSATLSHGGETQYF; cdr3_nt: TGCAGTGCTACCCTTAGCCATGGTGGAGAGACCCAGTACTTC